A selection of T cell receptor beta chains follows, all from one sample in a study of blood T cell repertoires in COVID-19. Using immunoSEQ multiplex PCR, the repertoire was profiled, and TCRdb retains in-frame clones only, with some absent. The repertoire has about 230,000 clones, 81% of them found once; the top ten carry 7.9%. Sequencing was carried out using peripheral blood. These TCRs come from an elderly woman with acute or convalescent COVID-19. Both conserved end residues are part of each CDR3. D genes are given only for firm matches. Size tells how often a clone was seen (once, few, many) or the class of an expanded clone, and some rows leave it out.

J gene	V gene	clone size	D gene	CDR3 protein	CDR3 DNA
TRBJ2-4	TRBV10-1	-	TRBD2	CASGGRKAKNIQYF	TGCGCCAGCGGCGGGAGAAAAGCCAAAAACATTCAGTACTTC
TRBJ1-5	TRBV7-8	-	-	CASSLAGGPQPNQPQHF	TGTGCCAGCAGCTTAGCGGGCGGGCCGCAACCCAATCAGCCCCAGCATTTT
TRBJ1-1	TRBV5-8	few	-	CASSLGGLNTEAFF	TGTGCCAGCAGCTTGGGGGGCCTGAACACTGAAGCTTTCTTT
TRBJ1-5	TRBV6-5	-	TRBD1	CASTRDSYQPQHF	TGTGCCAGCACTCGGGACAGTTATCAGCCCCAGCATTTT
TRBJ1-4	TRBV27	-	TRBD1	CASSYRTGSEKLFF	TGTGCCAGCAGTTATAGGACAGGGAGTGAAAAACTGTTTTTT
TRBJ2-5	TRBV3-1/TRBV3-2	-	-	CASLRSTGMEAQYF	TGTGCCAGCCTGCGGTCGACTGGTATGGAGGCCCAGTACTTC
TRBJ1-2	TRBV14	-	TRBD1	CASSQPTGGYGYTF	TGTGCCAGCAGCCAACCGACAGGGGGCTATGGCTACACCTTC
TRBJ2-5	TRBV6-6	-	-	CASSNRGGETQYF	TGTGCCAGCAGTAACAGGGGGGGGGAGACCCAGTACTTC
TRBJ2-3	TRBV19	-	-	CASSRHSDPPDTQYF	TGTGCCAGTAGCCGACATAGTGACCCCCCAGATACGCAGTATTTT
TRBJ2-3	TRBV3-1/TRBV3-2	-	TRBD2	CASSQSAGDTDTQYF	TGTGCCAGCAGCCAAAGTGCGGGAGACACAGATACGCAGTATTTT
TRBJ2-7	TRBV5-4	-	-	CASSTRRGKGYEQYF	TGTGCCAGCAGCACCCGTCGGGGGAAGGGCTACGAGCAGTACTTC
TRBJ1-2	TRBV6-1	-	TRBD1	CASSEGTGVYGYTF	TGTGCCAGCAGTGAAGGTACAGGGGTCTATGGCTACACCTTC
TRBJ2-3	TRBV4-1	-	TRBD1	CASSLGQGATDTQYF	TGCGCCAGCAGCCTTGGACAGGGGGCAACAGATACGCAGTATTTT
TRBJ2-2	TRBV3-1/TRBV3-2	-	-	CASSQGWRGTGELFF	TGTGCCAGCAGCCAAGGTTGGAGAGGCACCGGGGAGCTGTTTTTT
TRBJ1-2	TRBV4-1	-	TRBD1	CASSQAPGGSRYGYTF	TGCGCCAGCAGCCAGGCCCCAGGGGGTTCAAGGTATGGCTACACCTTC
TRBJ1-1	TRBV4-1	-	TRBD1	CASSQETGSSSLAFF	TGCGCCAGCAGCCAAGAGACAGGGAGTAGTTCTTTGGCTTTCTTT
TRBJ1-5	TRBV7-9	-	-	CASSLTGIGNQPQHF	TGTGCCAGCAGCTTAACAGGGATTGGCAATCAGCCCCAGCATTTT
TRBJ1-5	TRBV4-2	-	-	CASSQDANFGGYNQPQHF	TGTGCCAGCAGCCAAGATGCGAATTTCGGCGGGTACAATCAGCCCCAGCATTTT
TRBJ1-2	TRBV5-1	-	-	CASSIRTDYGYTF	TGCGCCAGCAGCATTAGGACAGACTATGGCTACACCTTC
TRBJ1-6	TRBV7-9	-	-	CASSLGRQGWSSPLHF	TGTGCCAGCAGCTTAGGTCGTCAGGGCTGGAGTTCACCCCTCCACTTT
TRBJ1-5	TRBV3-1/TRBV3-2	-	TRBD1	CASSQAGQGGYQPQHF	TGTGCCAGCAGCCAAGCGGGACAGGGTGGGTATCAGCCCCAGCATTTT
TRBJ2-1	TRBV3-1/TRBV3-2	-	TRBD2	CASSQELAGVGEQFF	TGTGCCAGCAGCCAAGAACTAGCGGGGGTGGGTGAGCAGTTCTTC
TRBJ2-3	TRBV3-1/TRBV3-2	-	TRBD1	CASSPSQGRTDTQYF	TGTGCCAGCAGCCCGTCACAGGGGCGCACAGATACGCAGTATTTT
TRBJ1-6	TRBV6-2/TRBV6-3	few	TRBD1	CASSYPRDRNNSPLHF	TGTGCCAGCAGTTACCCCCGGGACAGAAATAATTCACCCCTCCACTTT
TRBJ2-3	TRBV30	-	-	CAWSIPTVTDTQYF	TGTGCCTGGAGTATCCCGACTGTCACAGATACGCAGTATTTT
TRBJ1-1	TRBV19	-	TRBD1	CASSMKPDRVTEAFF	TGTGCCAGTAGTATGAAACCGGACAGGGTTACTGAAGCTTTCTTT
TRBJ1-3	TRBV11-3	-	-	CASSPGGQIGNTIYF	TGTGCCAGCAGCCCCGGCGGACAGATTGGAAACACCATATATTTT
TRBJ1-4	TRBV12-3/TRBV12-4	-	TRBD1	CATGRTGTEKLFF	TGTGCCACGGGCCGGACAGGGACTGAAAAACTGTTTTTT
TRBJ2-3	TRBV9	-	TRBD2	CASSAWTSESPTQYF	TGTGCCAGCAGCGCCTGGACTAGCGAGAGTCCTACGCAGTATTTT
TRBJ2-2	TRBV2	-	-	CASSEAQARGAGELFF	TGTGCCAGCAGTGAAGCGCAAGCCAGGGGCGCCGGGGAGCTGTTTTTT
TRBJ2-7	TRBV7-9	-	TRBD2	CASSISGGENEQYF	TGTGCCAGCAGCATTAGCGGGGGGGAAAACGAGCAGTACTTC
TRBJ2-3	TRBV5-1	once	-	CASSLEGGTSTDTQYF	TGCGCCAGCAGCTTGGAAGGCGGAACCAGCACAGATACGCAGTATTTT
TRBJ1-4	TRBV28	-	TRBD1	CASSFRDRGWDEKLFF	TGTGCCAGCAGTTTCCGAGACAGGGGGTGGGATGAAAAACTGTTTTTT
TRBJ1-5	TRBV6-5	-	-	CASSTRDTQQPQHF	TGTGCCAGCAGTACCCGGGACACCCAACAGCCCCAGCATTTT
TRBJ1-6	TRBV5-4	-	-	CASSSETGYNSPLHF	TGTGCCAGCAGCTCCGAGACAGGTTATAATTCACCCCTCCACTTT
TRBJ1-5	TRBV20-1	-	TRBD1	CSARRQGAQHF	TGCAGTGCTAGACGACAGGGGGCCCAGCATTTT
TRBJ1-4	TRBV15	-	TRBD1	CATSRDGGQGNEKLFF	TGTGCCACCAGCAGAGATGGGGGACAGGGGAATGAAAAACTGTTTTTT
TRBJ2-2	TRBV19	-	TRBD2	CASSISGGATVITGELFF	TGTGCCAGTAGTATAAGCGGGGGGGCCACTGTAATTACCGGGGAGCTGTTTTTT
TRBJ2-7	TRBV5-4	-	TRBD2	CASSGGLNLDYEQYF	TGTGCCAGCAGCGGGGGACTAAACCTTGACTACGAGCAGTACTTC
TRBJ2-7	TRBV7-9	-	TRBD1	CASAGTAIYEQYF	TGTGCCAGCGCCGGGACAGCCATCTACGAGCAGTACTTC
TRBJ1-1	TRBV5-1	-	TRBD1	CASSNRDRGNTEAFF	TGCGCCAGCAGCAACCGGGACAGGGGGAACACTGAAGCTTTCTTT
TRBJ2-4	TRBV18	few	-	CASSPSALTETLAKNIQYF	TGTGCCAGCTCACCATCCGCCCTTACAGAGACACTAGCCAAAAACATTCAGTACTTC
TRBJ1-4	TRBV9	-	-	CASSVGEGGPNEKLFF	TGTGCCAGCAGCGTAGGGGAAGGGGGTCCTAATGAAAAACTGTTTTTT
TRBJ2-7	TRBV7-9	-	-	CASSLALYEQYF	TGTGCCAGCAGCTTAGCCCTCTACGAGCAGTACTTC
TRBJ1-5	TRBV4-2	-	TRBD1	CASSPSLGTGVESQPQHF	TGTGCCAGCAGCCCCTCACTCGGGACAGGTGTGGAGAGTCAGCCCCAGCATTTT
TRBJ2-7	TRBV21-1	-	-	CASSGGLAGPAETYKQYF	TGTGCCAGCAGCGGGGGACTAGCGGGACCCGCCGAGACCTACAAGCAGTACTTC
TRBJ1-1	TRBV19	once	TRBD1	CASSLQGANTEAFF	TGTGCCAGTAGTCTTCAGGGGGCAAACACTGAAGCTTTCTTT
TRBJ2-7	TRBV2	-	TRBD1	CACRDRGYEQYF	TGTGCCTGCCGGGACAGGGGTTACGAGCAGTACTTC